These 30 T cell receptor beta chains originate from one sample sequenced in a study of blood T cell repertoires in COVID-19. TCRdb's copy holds only in-frame clones and misses some; the assay was immunoSEQ multiplex PCR. There are about 300,000 clones in the sample; 80% to 90% occur only once, and around 6.6% lies in the top ten. The sequencing sample was made of peripheral blood. These receptors all stem from a man in his late teens or twenties who had recovered from COVID-19.

The chain employs TRBV4-3 and TRBJ2-3; 7 nucleotides align to TRBD1. The CDR3 spans 15 residues. Germline V gene sequence: CDR1 LGHNA, CDR2 YSLEER. Losses at the gene ends were 1 base for V and 1 base for J; bases not matched to a gene: 2. The CDR3 protein is CASSQVGQGTDTQYF. CDR3 nucleotides: TGCGCCAGCAGCCAAGTTGGACAGGGCACAGATACGCAGTATTTT.

This rearrangement joins TRBV5-1 to TRBJ2-5, with TRBD2 matching over 10 bases. Germline V gene sequence: CDR1 SGHRS, CDR2 YFSETQ. Trimming at V came to 0 bases and at J to 3 bases, leaving 5 bases not matched to a gene. This CDR3 contains 16 residues. The CDR3 coding sequence is TGCGCCAGCAGCTTGGTCCCTAGCGGGAGCAAAGAGACCCAGTACTTC. It specifies CASSLVPSGSKETQYF.

V and J are TRBV12-3 or TRBV12-4 and TRBJ2-3; D may be TRBD1 (5 bases). The ends were cut back, 7 bases at V and 1 base at J, with 9 bases in the middle. This CDR3 has 13 amino acids. CDR3 in DNA: TGTGCCAGCACGGACACCCGCACAGATACGCAGTATTTT. Translated: CASTDTRTDTQYF.

V and J are TRBV4-3 and TRBJ2-3, with 7 nucleotides matching TRBD1. Germline V gene sequence: CDR1 LGHNA, CDR2 YSLEER. Germline trimming cut 2 bases from V and 0 bases from J; bases unmatched to any gene: 5. The CDR3 runs 16 residues. CDR3 loop: CASSQKGASSTDTQYF. The CDR3 DNA reads as TGCGCCAGCAGCCAAAAGGGGGCCTCTAGCACAGATACGCAGTATTTT.

The chain links TRBV18 to TRBJ2-5; TRBD1 might be the D (6 bases). The V end was cut by 1 base, the J end by 1 base, with 10 bases between. The CDR3 is 15 residues long. In germline, CDR1 is KGHSH, CDR2 LQKENI. As DNA, the CDR3 is TGTGCCAGCTCACCACAGGCCAGGGGCCAAGAGACCCAGTACTTC. The encoded protein is CASSPQARGQETQYF. The complete variable domain, with remaining parts taken from reference TRBV18 and TRBJ2-5, reads NAGVMQNPRHLVRRRGQEARLRCSPMKGHSHVYWYRQLPEEGLKFMVYLQKENIIDESGMPKERFSAEFPKEGPSILRIQQVVRGDSAAYFCASSPQARGQETQYFGPGTRLLVL.

J is TRBJ2-7 and V is TRBV18, with a tentative D call TRBD1 (7 bases). This CDR3 spans 14 amino acids. Trimming removed 3 bases from V and 2 bases from J, with 11 bases in between. The V gene's germline CDR1 is KGHSH and CDR2 LQKENI. CDR3 DNA: TGTGCCAGCTCACCGCGGGACAGAGCCTACGAGCAGTACTTC. Its translation is CASSPRDRAYEQYF.

This rearrangement joins TRBV4-2 to TRBJ2-1; TRBD2 matches 13 bases. Germline V CDR1 and CDR2: LGHNA, YNFKEQ. V lost 1 base, J lost 8 bases, and 17 bases stayed unmatched. CDR3 length equals 20 residues. CDR3 in amino acids: CASSQALITSGGADRDEQFF. For the CDR3, the DNA is TGTGCCAGCAGCCAAGCTCTCATTACTAGCGGGGGGGCGGATCGTGATGAGCAGTTCTTC.

The chain combines TRBV11-2 with TRBJ2-3; TRBD2 agrees at 7 bases. The CDR3 loop spans 15 amino acids. With V trimmed by 5 bases and J by 1 base, 6 bases remained unmatched. CDR1 and CDR2 (germline): SGHAT, FQNNGV. The CDR3 nucleotides are TGTGCCAGCAGCGACGGGGGGTGGGGCACAGATACGCAGTATTTT. It translates to CASSDGGWGTDTQYF. Full variable domain (rest looked up from reference TRBV11-2 and TRBJ2-3): EAGVAQSPRYKIIEKRQSVAFWCNPISGHATLYWYQQILGQGPKLLIQFQNNGVVDDSQLPKDRFSAERLKGVDSTLKIQPAKLEDSAVYLCASSDGGWGTDTQYFGPGTRLTVL.

This rearrangement joins TRBV6-6 to TRBJ1-6, with D possibly TRBD1 on 5 matching bases. Trimming took off 6 bases at V and 5 bases at J, with 14 bases between the two ends. From germline, CDR1 is MNHNY and CDR2 SVGAGI (reference sequence). The CDR3 consists of 15 residues. This chain's CDR3 is CASSDLGGDNSPLHF. CDR3 in DNA: TGTGCCAGCAGCGACCTGGGGGGGGATAATTCACCCCTCCACTTT.

This clone has just a few counts. J is TRBJ1-5 and V is TRBV27; possible D gene TRBD1, 6 bases. Germline CDR1 MNHEY, CDR2 SMNVEV (reference sequence). V was pared by 6 bases and J by 4 bases, with 13 bases between. The CDR3 extends over 14 amino acids. The CDR3 DNA follows: TGTGCCAGCAGCCGACGCGGACAGAATCAGCCCCAGCATTTT. Amino acids: CASSRRGQNQPQHF.

The chain is built from TRBV10-3 and TRBJ2-7; TRBD1 matches 8 bases. Trimming removed 6 bases from V and 7 bases from J; junction bases left unmatched: 32. The CDR3 length is 21 residues. Germline lookup yields CDR1 ENHRY and CDR2 SYGVKD. For the CDR3, the DNA is TGTGCCATCAGGGCCGCACACAATATAGCCAAGGACAGGGCCGACCGGGTGGAGCAGTACTTC. This gives the protein CAIRAAHNIAKDRADRVEQYF.

The CDR3 DNA follows: TGTGCCAGCAGCCCATCCCCCTACGAGCAGTACTTC. It is translated as CASSPSPYEQYF. V is TRBV7-2 and J is TRBJ2-7; D gene unclear. V was shortened by 5 bases and J by 2 bases, with 7 bases between the two germline ends. CDR3 size: 12 residues. The V gene's germline CDR1 is SGHTA and CDR2 FQGNSA.

The chain joins TRBV7-8 to TRBJ1-2; 8 nucleotides agree with TRBD1. Germline CDR1 SGHVS, CDR2 FQNEAQ. Unmatched junction bases numbered 7, after V lost 7 bases and J lost 3 bases. CDR3 size: 14 residues. The CDR3 reads CASTWTGSDYGYTF. CDR3 nucleotides: TGTGCCAGCACCTGGACAGGGTCGGACTATGGCTACACCTTC.

The chain joins TRBV27 to TRBJ2-4, with 10 bases lining up with TRBD1. The CDR3 spans 16 residues. The V gene end was trimmed by 5 bases and the J gene end by 2 bases; junction bases not matched to a gene: 6. Germline V CDR1 and CDR2: MNHEY, SMNVEV (reference sequence). The CDR3 loop reads CASSPRTGGPKNIQYF. CDR3 nucleotides: TGTGCCAGCAGTCCTCGGACAGGGGGGCCCAAAAACATTCAGTACTTC.

The V gene is TRBV18, the J gene TRBJ2-1, with TRBD2 as a possible D gene (5 bases). Germline loops: CDR1 KGHSH, CDR2 LQKENI. The CDR3 runs 17 residues. V was trimmed by 4 bases and J by 3 bases, leaving 19 bases between them. CDR3 bases: TGTGCCAGCTCACTTCCTGCGGGCACATTCTACTACAATGAGCAGTTCTTC. It translates to CASSLPAGTFYYNEQFF.

This chain connects TRBV7-6 to TRBJ2-7; 7 nucleotides line up with TRBD2. V lost 3 bases and J lost 4; bases outside the gene matches: 15. Germline V gene data show CDR1 as SGHVS and CDR2 as FNYEAQ. This CDR3 comprises 17 residues. This chain's CDR3 is CASSLATSRQQAYEQYF. As DNA, the CDR3 is TGTGCCAGCAGCTTGGCGACTAGCCGGCAGCAGGCGTACGAGCAGTACTTC.

The chain combines TRBV19 with TRBJ2-3, with 8 bases matching TRBD2. Germline loops: CDR1 LNHDA, CDR2 SQIVND (reference sequence). This CDR3 comprises 15 residues. Trimming at V came to 3 bases and at J to 0 bases, leaving 2 bases not matched to a gene. CDR3 sequence reads: CASSIPSGSTDTQYF. In DNA form, the CDR3 reads TGTGCCAGTAGTATCCCTAGCGGGAGCACAGATACGCAGTATTTT.

This chain links TRBV18 with TRBJ2-7; TRBD2 matches 7 bases. J gave up 2 bases and V 3 bases, and 10 bases lay outside the gene matches. CDR1 and CDR2 (germline): KGHSH, LQKENI. There are 16 residues in the CDR3. CDR3 sequence: CASSPPERLAAYEQYF. For the CDR3, the DNA is TGTGCCAGCTCACCCCCTGAACGTCTAGCGGCCTACGAGCAGTACTTC.

The V gene is TRBV4-1, the J gene TRBJ2-5, with a tentative D call TRBD1 (6 bases). Germline V lookup: CDR1 MGHRA, CDR2 YSYEKL. The CDR3 is 15 amino acids. Trimming took off 3 bases at V and 2 bases at J, with 13 bases between the two ends. This chain's CDR3 is CASSHPQGSQETQYF. The CDR3 bases are TGCGCCAGCAGCCACCCTCAGGGGTCGCAAGAGACCCAGTACTTC.

The gene calls are TRBV18 and TRBJ2-7; D is ambiguous. The CDR3 length is 16 residues. CDR1 is KGHSH, CDR2 LQKENI, per germline. The V end was cut by 0 bases, the J end by 0 bases, with 12 bases between. CDR3 nucleotides: TGTGCCAGCTCACCACCGTTACGCGTATCCTCCTACGAGCAGTACTTC. Translated, it gives CASSPPLRVSSYEQYF.

This rearrangement joins TRBV19 to TRBJ2-2, with D perhaps TRBD2 (5 bases). V was cut by 8 bases and J by 4 bases, with 8 bases left in between. Germline loops: CDR1 LNHDA, CDR2 SQIVND (reference sequence). This CDR3 has 12 residues. The CDR3: CASEEVTGELFF. CDR3 nucleotide sequence: TGTGCCAGTGAGGAGGTCACCGGGGAGCTGTTTTTT.

This sequence joins TRBV7-3 and TRBJ2-1, with 8 bases matching TRBD2. The CDR3 is 16 amino acids. Per the germline V gene, CDR1 is SGHTA and CDR2 is FQGTGA. The V gene end was trimmed by 5 bases and the J gene end by 6 bases; junction bases not matched to a gene: 12. DNA of the CDR3: TGTGCCAGCAGCCCCGCAGCGGGGGCCGGGATCAATGAGCAGTTCTTC. This codes for CASSPAAGAGINEQFF.

The chain employs TRBV6-5 and TRBJ2-7; D perhaps matches TRBD2 (5 bases). The CDR3 is 14 residues long. Trimming shortened V by 3 bases and J by 0 bases, and 9 bases separated the two germline ends. The germline V gene has CDR1 MNHEY and CDR2 SVGAGI. The CDR3 spells CASSYSVSSYEQYF. The CDR3 region has the DNA TGTGCCAGCAGTTATAGCGTCTCCTCCTACGAGCAGTACTTC.

The chain links TRBV30 to TRBJ1-1; 8 nucleotides agree with TRBD1. The CDR3 covers 12 residues. V was pared by 5 bases and J by 4 bases, with 3 bases of the junction left unmatched. CDR1 and CDR2 (germline): GTSNPN, SVGIG (reference sequence). This CDR3 reads CAWDRGGTEAFF. The CDR3 nucleotides are TGTGCCTGGGACAGGGGAGGCACTGAAGCTTTCTTT.

V gene TRBV4-3 combines with J gene TRBJ2-3, with D possibly TRBD2 on 7 matching bases. CDR3 size: 16 residues. The germline gives CDR1 LGHNA, CDR2 YSLEER. The ends were cut back, 0 bases at V and 3 bases at J, with 13 bases in the middle. Here the CDR3 DNA reads TGCGCCAGCAGCCAAGATTGGGGGGGCGGAACAGATACGCAGTATTTT. Translation gives CASSQDWGGGTDTQYF.

The V and J genes are TRBV18 and TRBJ1-5; TRBD1 matches 8 bases. CDR1 and CDR2 (germline): KGHSH, LQKENI. The CDR3 runs 16 residues. V shed 4 bases and J 7 bases; nucleotides not matched to a gene: 12. The DNA for the CDR3 is TGTGCCAGCTCACTTTCGGGGTCAGGGGGCAGGCAGCCCCAGCATTTT. Translation gives CASSLSGSGGRQPQHF.

The V and J genes are TRBV12-5 and TRBJ2-4; D ambiguous. This CDR3 is built from 13 residues. Between the trimmed V and J ends, which lost 7 bases and 5 bases, there was a span of 12 bases. Germline V lookup: CDR1 LGHNT, CDR2 FRNRAP. DNA of the CDR3: TGTGCTAGTGCCACAACCCTAGAAAACATTCAGTACTTC. This sequence encodes CASATTLENIQYF.

With respect to this clone: A junction end diverges from the germline sequence, so it may reflect a read error. The rearrangement joins TRBV7-7 to TRBJ2-3; a possible D gene is TRBD2 (5 bases). This CDR3 has 15 residues. Germline loops: CDR1 SSHAT, CDR2 FNYEAQ (reference sequence). The CDR3 sequence: CASSSGLTPTDTQYF. The CDR3, as DNA: TGTGCTAGCAGCTCCGGACTCACGCCCACAGATACGCAGTATTTT.

V gene TRBV3-1 (or the pseudogene TRBV3-2) combines with J gene TRBJ1-2, with D tentatively TRBD1 (5 bases). Germline V gene lookup returns CDR1 LGHDT and CDR2 YNNKEL (reference sequence). V was trimmed by 1 base and J by 7 bases, leaving 10 bases between them. This CDR3 contains 13 residues. CDR3 nucleotides: TGTGCCAGCAGCCAAGGCAGGGAGGTTGGCTACACCTTC. This gives the protein CASSQGREVGYTF.

This clone was seen just once. This rearrangement joins TRBV10-1 to TRBJ2-7; possibly TRBD2 for D (6 bases). This CDR3 is built from 11 residues. Trimming pared 3 bases from V and 7 bases from J, leaving 7 bases between. Looked up from germline, CDR1 is WNHNN and CDR2 is SYGVQD (reference sequence). CDR3 sequence: CASSDGGEQYF. The CDR3 nucleotides are TGCGCCAGCAGTGATGGAGGGGAGCAGTACTTC.